The 3 T cell receptor beta chains listed next were all sequenced from one sample in a study of neurological immune-mediated disorders. TCRdb fed the 5' RACE reads into MiXCR, producing one record per CDR3 protein. The sample includes about 120,000 distinct CDR3 sequences, roughly 3.1% of them seen just once. The sample taken for sequencing was PBMCs. The origin of the receptors is a woman in her twenties or thirties with multiple sclerosis.

This clonotype was found many times. The rearrangement joins TRBV6-2 or TRBV6-3 to TRBJ2-7, with D possibly being TRBD1 (6 bases). Trimming pared 7 bases from V and 4 bases from J, leaving 20 bases between. This CDR3 contains 15 residues. In germline, CDR1 is MNHEY, CDR2 SVGEGT. CDR3 nucleotides: TGTGCCAGCACTACGGACGTCGGACAGCCATACGAGCAGTACTTC. Amino acids: CASTTDVGQPYEQYF.

This clonotype was counted many times. V is TRBV10-2 and J is TRBJ2-7, with 13 bases aligning to TRBD2. V trimming: 6 bases; J trimming: 2 bases; junction bases outside the gene matches: 7. Germline loops: CDR1 WSHSY, CDR2 SAAADI. The CDR3 covers 16 residues. DNA for the CDR3: TGCGCCAGCAGCCCGGGACTAGCGGGACCGCCCTACGAGCAGTACTTC. Translated: CASSPGLAGPPYEQYF.

At least ten counts were recorded for this clonotype. V usage is TRBV12-3 or TRBV12-4 and J usage is TRBJ2-5, with D possibly being TRBD1 (5 bases). CDR3 size: 14 residues. Trimming left V 6 bases short and J 0 bases short, with 11 bases between. This chain's CDR3 is CASRVSGHQETQYF. The CDR3 nucleotides are TGTGCCAGCAGAGTATCAGGGCACCAAGAGACCCAGTACTTC.